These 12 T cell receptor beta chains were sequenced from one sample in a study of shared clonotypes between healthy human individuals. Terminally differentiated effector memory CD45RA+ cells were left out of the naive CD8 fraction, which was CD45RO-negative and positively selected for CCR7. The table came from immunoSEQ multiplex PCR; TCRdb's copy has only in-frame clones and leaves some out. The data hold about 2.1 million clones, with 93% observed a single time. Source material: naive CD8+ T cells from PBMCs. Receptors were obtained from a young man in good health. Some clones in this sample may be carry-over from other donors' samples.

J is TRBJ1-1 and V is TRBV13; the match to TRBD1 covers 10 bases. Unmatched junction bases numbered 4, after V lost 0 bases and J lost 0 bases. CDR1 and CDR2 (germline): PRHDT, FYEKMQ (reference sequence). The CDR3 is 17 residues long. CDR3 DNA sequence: TGTGCCAGCAGCTTAGGGACAGGGGGCTGGTTGAACACTGAAGCTTTCTTT. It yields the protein CASSLGTGGWLNTEAFF.

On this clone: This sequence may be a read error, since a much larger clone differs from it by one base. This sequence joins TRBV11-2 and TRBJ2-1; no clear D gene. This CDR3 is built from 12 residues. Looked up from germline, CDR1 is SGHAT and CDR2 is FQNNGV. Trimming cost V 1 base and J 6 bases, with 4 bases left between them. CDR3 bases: TGTGCCAGCAGCTTAGGCAGCAATGAGCAGTTCTTC. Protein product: CASSLGSNEQFF.

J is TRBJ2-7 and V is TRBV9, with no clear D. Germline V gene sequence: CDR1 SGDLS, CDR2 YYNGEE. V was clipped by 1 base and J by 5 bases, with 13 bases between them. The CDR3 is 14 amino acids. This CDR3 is CASSVNGGWDEQYF. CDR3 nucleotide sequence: TGTGCCAGCAGCGTAAACGGCGGATGGGACGAGCAGTACTTC.

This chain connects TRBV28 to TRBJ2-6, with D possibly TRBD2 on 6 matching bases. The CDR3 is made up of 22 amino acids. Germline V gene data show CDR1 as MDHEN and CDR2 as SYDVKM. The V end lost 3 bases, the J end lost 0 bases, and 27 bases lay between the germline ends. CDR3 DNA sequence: TGTGCCAGCAGTTTTTCTCGCGAGCTGCCGGACGGGGGAATCTCTGGGGCCAACGTCCTGACTTTC. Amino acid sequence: CASSFSRELPDGGISGANVLTF.

The CDR3 coding sequence is TGCAGCCTGACTACCACGAAGGGGGAGCTGTTTTTT. Its translation is CSLTTTKGELFF. The chain uses TRBV29-1 and TRBJ2-2; possibly TRBD2 for D (5 bases). Between the trimmed V and J ends, which lost 8 bases and 8 bases, there was a span of 15 bases. Germline-derived CDR1 and CDR2 are SQVTM and ANQGSEA. The CDR3 contains 12 residues.

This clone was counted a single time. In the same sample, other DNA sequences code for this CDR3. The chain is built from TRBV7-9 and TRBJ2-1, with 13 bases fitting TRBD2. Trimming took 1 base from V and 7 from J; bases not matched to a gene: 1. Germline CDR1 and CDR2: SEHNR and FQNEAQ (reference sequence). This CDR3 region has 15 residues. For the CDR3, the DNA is TGTGCCAGCAGCTTAGGACTAGCGGGAGGTAATGAGCAGTTCTTC. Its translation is CASSLGLAGGNEQFF.

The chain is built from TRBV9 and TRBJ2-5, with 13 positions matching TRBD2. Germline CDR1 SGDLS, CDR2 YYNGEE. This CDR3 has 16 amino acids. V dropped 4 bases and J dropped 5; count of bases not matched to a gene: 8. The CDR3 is CASSTETSGRKETQYF. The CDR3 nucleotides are TGTGCCAGCAGCACAGAGACTAGCGGGAGGAAGGAGACCCAGTACTTC.

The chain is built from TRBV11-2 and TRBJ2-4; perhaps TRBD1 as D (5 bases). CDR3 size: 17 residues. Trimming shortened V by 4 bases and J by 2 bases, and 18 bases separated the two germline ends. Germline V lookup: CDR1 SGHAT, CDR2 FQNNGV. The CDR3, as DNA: TGTGCCAGCAGCTCTGAAAATTCAAGACAGTCCAAAAACATTCAGTACTTC. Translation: CASSSENSRQSKNIQYF.

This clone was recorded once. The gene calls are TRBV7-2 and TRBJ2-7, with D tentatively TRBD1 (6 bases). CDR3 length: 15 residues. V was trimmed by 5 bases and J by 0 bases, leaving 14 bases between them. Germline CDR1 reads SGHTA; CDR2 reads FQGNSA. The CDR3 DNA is TGTGCCAGCAGCGTCCGGGGACACAGCTCCTACGAGCAGTACTTC. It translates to CASSVRGHSSYEQYF.

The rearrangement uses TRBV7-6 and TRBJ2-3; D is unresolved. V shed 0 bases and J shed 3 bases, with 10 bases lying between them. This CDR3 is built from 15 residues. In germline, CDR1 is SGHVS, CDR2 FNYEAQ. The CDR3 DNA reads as TGTGCCAGCAGCTTAGCTTGGCGGAAGACAGATACGCAGTATTTT. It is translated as CASSLAWRKTDTQYF.

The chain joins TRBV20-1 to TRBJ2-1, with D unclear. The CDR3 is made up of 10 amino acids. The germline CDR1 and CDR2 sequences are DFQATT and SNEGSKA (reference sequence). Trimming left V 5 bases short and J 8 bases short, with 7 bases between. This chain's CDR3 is CSAPAHEQFF. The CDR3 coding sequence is TGCAGTGCTCCTGCCCATGAGCAGTTCTTC.

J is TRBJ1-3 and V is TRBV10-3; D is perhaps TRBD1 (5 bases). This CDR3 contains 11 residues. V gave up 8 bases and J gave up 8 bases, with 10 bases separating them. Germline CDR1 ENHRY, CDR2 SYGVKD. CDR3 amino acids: CAILRGDTIYF. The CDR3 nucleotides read TGTGCCATCTTGAGGGGCGACACCATATATTTT.